This T cell receptor (beta chain) was found in a study of shared clonotypes between healthy human individuals. Study-wide background: Per donor, three plates held CD4 naive cells, three held CD4 memory, two held CD8 naive and one held CD8 memory.

Note on this clone: Antigen specificity is unknown.

Regarding the study as a whole: It was the non-shared clonotypes that had lower generation probabilities than clonotypes shared by all four donors.

The data were produced by immunoSEQ multiplex PCR, yet TCRdb's version contains in-frame clones alone and is incomplete. Found here are some 580,000 clones, approximately 97% of them singletons; the top ten hold approximately 0.057%. CDR1 is LNHDA and CDR2 is SQIVND in the germline V gene (reference sequence). The junction had 4 bases not matched to a gene; V was cut back by 6 bases and J by 9 bases. The CDR3 has 14 amino acids. The donors, healthy adults who were HIV-negative, had experienced no recent acute infections or vaccinations. The chain recombines TRBV19 with TRBJ2-1; TRBD2 matches at 14 bases. The source of this sequence is a woman aged 30 to 39 in good health. Sequencing input: naive CD4+ T cells sorted from blood. Noted subset: CD45RA+ positively selected. CDR3 protein: CASSRLAGGPEQFF. In DNA, the CDR3 is TGTGCCAGTAGCCGACTAGCGGGAGGGCCTGAGCAGTTCTTC. The full variable domain, with the rest looked up from reference TRBV19 and TRBJ2-1, is DGGITQSPKYLFRKEGQNVTLSCEQNLNHDAMYWYRQDPGQGLRLIYYSQIVNDFQKGDIAEGYSVSREKKESFPLTVTSAQKNPTAFYLCASSRLAGGPEQFFGPGTRLTVL.